Shown below are 29 T cell receptor beta chains from a single sample sequenced in a study of CD8 T cells in Susac syndrome. Random hexamers were used to reverse transcribe roughly 0.45 to 1 ug of RNA. TCRdb reanalysed the immunoSEQ multiplex PCR reads using MiXCR and keeps one entry per CDR3 protein. The sample yields 160,000 or so distinct CDR3 sequences, 92% seen once. Sequenced: CD4+ T cells from PBMCs. The receptors were gathered from a human donor in good health.

The V call is TRBV2, the J call TRBJ2-3; either TRBD1 or TRBD2 may supply D (5 bases each). The CDR3 runs to 14 residues. V dropped 4 bases and J dropped 4 bases, with 12 bases sitting between them. Germline-derived CDR1 and CDR2 are SNHLY and FYNNEI. The CDR3 DNA follows: TGTGCCAGCAGTGCCCTCAGGGACCCAGATACGCAGTATTTT. Translated: CASSALRDPDTQYF. Variable domain in full (rest from reference TRBV2 and TRBJ2-3): EPEVTQTPSHQVTQMGQEVILRCVPISNHLYFYWYRQILGQKVEFLVSFYNNEISEKSEIFDDQFSVERPDGSNFTLKIRSTKLEDSAMYFCASSALRDPDTQYFGPGTRLTVL.

This chain links TRBV20-1 with TRBJ1-1; possible D gene TRBD1, 5 bases. The V gene's germline CDR1 is DFQATT and CDR2 SNEGSKA (reference sequence). The CDR3 length is 14 residues. Trimming shortened V by 0 bases and J by 7 bases, and 15 bases separated the two germline ends. The CDR3 loop is CSARDVQGSVEAFF. CDR3 coding DNA: TGCAGTGCTAGAGATGTGCAGGGATCTGTTGAAGCTTTCTTT.

The chain recombines TRBV28 with TRBJ2-5; TRBD1 matches 7 bases. V dropped 5 bases and J dropped 5; count of bases not matched to a gene: 8. Germline V gene lookup returns CDR1 MDHEN and CDR2 SYDVKM. The CDR3 contains 14 residues. The CDR3 region is CASSPGQVLETQYF. The CDR3, as DNA: TGTGCCAGCAGTCCCGGACAGGTTTTGGAGACCCAGTACTTC.

The chain joins TRBV5-4 to TRBJ1-1; TRBD1 agrees at 7 bases. The CDR3 consists of 14 residues. CDR1 is SGHNT and CDR2 is YYREEE in the germline V gene (reference sequence). Losses at the gene ends were 0 bases for V and 5 bases for J; bases not matched to a gene: 4. The CDR3 loop is CASSLATGRTEAFF. The DNA of the CDR3 is TGTGCCAGCAGCTTGGCGACAGGGAGAACTGAAGCTTTCTTT.

This chain links TRBV3-1 with TRBJ2-7; perhaps TRBD2 as D (6 bases). V lost 4 bases, J lost 0 bases, and 7 bases lay in between. Germline lookup yields CDR1 LGHDT and CDR2 YNNKEL (reference sequence). The CDR3 is made up of 13 amino acids. CDR3 loop: CASSPGVSYEQYF. The CDR3 nucleotides are TGTGCCAGCAGCCCGGGAGTCTCCTACGAGCAGTACTTC.

In DNA, the CDR3 is TGCAGTGCCCCGAGGGGGGACATTCAGTACTTC. Its translation: CSAPRGDIQYF. This chain connects TRBV20-1 to TRBJ2-4; D tentatively fits TRBD1 or TRBD2 (6 bases each). Per germline, CDR1 DFQATT and CDR2 SNEGSKA (reference sequence). Trimming took off 6 bases at V and 8 bases at J, with 11 bases between the two ends. The CDR3 sequence is 11 residues long.

The rearrangement links TRBV19 to TRBJ2-5, with a tentative D call TRBD2 (6 bases). Germline CDR1 LNHDA, CDR2 SQIVND (reference sequence). CDR3 size: 18 residues. Trimming cost V 3 bases and J 4 bases, with 24 bases left between them. CDR3 bases: TGTGCCAGTAGTATCTTTTTCCAGGGACTCGGAGAGGGAGAGACCCAGTACTTC. Its translation is CASSIFFQGLGEGETQYF.

The CDR3 here is CASSQDREDTQYF. The CDR3 nucleotides read TGTGCCAGCAGCCAAGACAGGGAAGATACGCAGTATTTT. This chain uses TRBV14 with TRBJ2-3; D is perhaps TRBD1 (5 bases). Germline V lookup: CDR1 SGHDN, CDR2 FVKESK. The CDR3 consists of 13 residues. Trimming cost V 0 bases and J 5 bases, with 6 bases left between them.

The genes are TRBV3-1 and TRBJ1-5; a possible D gene is TRBD1 (6 bases). CDR1 and CDR2 from the germline V gene are LGHDT and YNNKEL (reference sequence). V lost 5 bases to trimming and J lost 6 bases, with 14 bases between them. There are 14 residues in the CDR3. CDR3 amino acids: CASSRGALGQPQHF. The DNA for the CDR3 is TGTGCCAGCAGCAGGGGGGCCTTGGGTCAGCCCCAGCATTTT.

The gene calls are TRBV6-1 and TRBJ2-5; a possible D gene is TRBD1 (6 bases). The germline gives CDR1 MNHNS, CDR2 SASEGT. CDR3 size: 14 residues. V lost 8 bases and J lost 4, with 17 bases in between. The CDR3 sequence: CASDGAGARETQYF. CDR3 nucleotides: TGTGCCAGCGACGGGGCAGGGGCACGAGAGACCCAGTACTTC.

This clonotype turned up a few times. The rearrangement uses TRBV12-3 or TRBV12-4 and TRBJ1-1; 7 positions agree with TRBD1. Trimming took 3 bases from V and 5 from J; bases not matched to a gene: 3. This CDR3 has 13 amino acids. The CDR3 sequence: CASSLTGKTEAFF. CDR3 DNA sequence: TGTGCCAGCAGTTTGACAGGGAAAACTGAAGCTTTCTTT.

V and J are TRBV18 and TRBJ2-2; tentative D call: TRBD1 (5 bases). Germline V gene lookup returns CDR1 KGHSH and CDR2 LQKENI. The CDR3 spans 17 residues. V was trimmed by 5 bases and J by 2 bases, leaving 18 bases between them. The CDR3 coding sequence is TGTGCCAGCTCAGAAAGAGACAGAACTTTCAACACCGGGGAGCTGTTTTTT. Its protein is CASSERDRTFNTGELFF.

The gene calls are TRBV3-1 and TRBJ1-4, with D possibly matching TRBD1 (5 bases). The CDR3 consists of 16 residues. With 2 bases removed from V and 7 bases from J, the gap between germline ends came to 17 bases. Germline V gene lookup returns CDR1 LGHDT and CDR2 YNNKEL (reference sequence). Here the CDR3 DNA reads TGTGCCAGCAGCCAAAAGTGGGGCATGACGGGTGAAAAACTGTTTTTT. This encodes CASSQKWGMTGEKLFF. The variable domain in full, with the rest retrieved from reference TRBV3-1 and TRBJ1-4, is DTAVSQTPKYLVTQMGNDKSIKCEQNLGHDTMYWYKQDSKKFLKIMFSYNNKELIINETVPNRFSPKSPDKAHLNLHINSLELGDSAVYFCASSQKWGMTGEKLFFGSGTQLSVL.

The rearrangement links TRBV6-1 to TRBJ2-7, with 11 bases that match TRBD1. The germline CDR1 and CDR2 sequences are MNHNS and SASEGT. The V segment lost 6 bases and the J segment 4 bases; nucleotides outside the gene matches: 14. The CDR3 is made up of 17 amino acids. The CDR3 sequence is CASSSTFGQGAWYEQYF. CDR3 coding DNA: TGTGCCAGCAGCAGCACGTTCGGACAGGGGGCTTGGTACGAGCAGTACTTC.

CDR3: CASSSSTSYEQYF. CDR3 DNA sequence: TGTGCCAGCAGCTCCTCGACTAGCTACGAGCAGTACTTC. V is TRBV7-3 and J is TRBJ2-7; D might be TRBD2 (6 bases). V dropped 4 bases and J dropped 3 bases, with 10 bases sitting between them. This CDR3 is built from 13 residues. Germline V gives CDR1 SGHTA, CDR2 FQGTGA.

The chain uses TRBV7-2 and TRBJ2-1; tentatively, D is TRBD2 (6 bases). This CDR3 has 15 amino acids. Trimming shortened V by 4 bases and J by 0 bases, and 10 bases separated the two germline ends. The V gene's germline CDR1 is SGHTA and CDR2 FQGNSA. CDR3 sequence reads: CASSSDYSSYNEQFF. The CDR3 nucleotides read TGTGCCAGCAGCTCGGACTACAGCTCCTACAATGAGCAGTTCTTC.

This chain uses TRBV7-2 with TRBJ2-1, with 12 bases that match TRBD1. Looked up from germline, CDR1 is SGHTA and CDR2 is FQGNSA. The CDR3 spans 15 residues. Germline trimming cut 5 bases from V and 8 bases from J; bases unmatched to any gene: 7. CDR3 sequence: CASSKAGTGGYEQFF. Written as DNA, the CDR3 is TGTGCCAGCAGCAAAGCGGGGACAGGGGGCTATGAGCAGTTCTTC.

Of note for this clonotype: Given the absence of the conserved phenylalanine or tryptophan at the CDR3 end, a read error is likely. The CDR3 loop is CASSPGSQETQYI. CDR3 DNA: TGTGCCAGCTCACCTGGGAGCCAAGAGACCCAGTACATC. This sequence joins TRBV18 and TRBJ2-5; the D gene is possibly TRBD2 (5 bases). Germline V lookup: CDR1 KGHSH, CDR2 LQKENI. Trimming removed 3 bases from V and 1 base from J, with 6 bases in between. This CDR3 contains 13 residues.

The chain has TRBV7-2 and TRBJ2-7; maybe TRBD1 (6 bases). The germline CDR1 and CDR2 sequences are SGHTA and FQGNSA. The CDR3 sequence is 13 residues long. Trimming took 5 bases from V and 3 from J, leaving 11 bases between them. The CDR3 DNA reads TGTGCCAGCAGCCTCGGGACATTCTACGAGCAGTACTTC. It specifies CASSLGTFYEQYF.

This chain links TRBV7-9 with TRBJ2-3, with 8 bases matching TRBD1. The CDR3 extends over 15 amino acids. Germline CDR1 reads SEHNR; CDR2 reads FQNEAQ (reference sequence). J was trimmed by 4 bases and V by 1 base; bases with no gene match: 4. The CDR3 loop reads CASSLVDRAPDTQYF. The CDR3 region has the DNA TGTGCCAGCAGCTTAGTGGACAGGGCGCCAGATACGCAGTATTTT.

This chain joins TRBV25-1 and TRBJ1-2, with 8 bases that match TRBD1. V trimming: 4 bases; J trimming: 5 bases; junction bases outside the gene matches: 6. The CDR3 runs 14 residues. CDR1 MGHDK and CDR2 SYGVNS come from the germline V gene. For the CDR3, the DNA is TGTGCCAGCAGTGCTCCAGGGGGCAGGTATGGCTACACCTTC. Its protein is CASSAPGGRYGYTF.

The rearrangement joins TRBV9 to TRBJ2-1; the match to TRBD2 covers 9 bases. CDR3 length: 20 residues. J was trimmed by 0 bases and V by 3 bases; bases with no gene match: 16. The V gene's germline CDR1 is SGDLS and CDR2 YYNGEE. In nucleotides, the CDR3 is TGTGCCAGCAGCGCGAGGGGGGGGACTAGCCTACTCTACTCCTACAATGAGCAGTTCTTC. Amino acids: CASSARGGTSLLYSYNEQFF. Full variable domain (missing parts from reference TRBV9 and TRBJ2-1): DSGVTQTPKHLITATGQRVTLRCSPRSGDLSVYWYQQSLDQGLQFLIQYYNGEERAKGNILERFSAQQFPDLHSELNLSSLELGDSALYFCASSARGGTSLLYSYNEQFFGPGTRLTVL.

This chain links TRBV19 with TRBJ2-1; TRBD2 matches at 10 bases. V was pared by 1 base and J by 6 bases, with 6 bases of the junction left unmatched. Germline values: CDR1 LNHDA, CDR2 SQIVND (reference sequence). The CDR3 is made up of 16 amino acids. CDR3 DNA: TGTGCCAGTAGTATAGGGTGGGCTAGCGGGAGCAATGAGCAGTTCTTC. Translated: CASSIGWASGSNEQFF.

This sequence joins TRBV5-4 and TRBJ2-5; TRBD1 or TRBD2 may be the D gene (5 bases each). CDR3 length equals 15 residues. Trimming removed 4 bases at V and 0 bases at J, with 13 bases between. CDR1 and CDR2 from the germline V gene are SGHNT and YYREEE (reference sequence). This chain's CDR3 is CASSTPGTNQETQYF. CDR3 bases: TGTGCCAGCAGCACCCCCGGGACGAACCAAGAGACCCAGTACTTC. Drawing the rest from reference TRBV5-4 and TRBJ2-5, the complete variable domain is ETGVTQSPTHLIKTRGQQVTLRCSSQSGHNTVSWYQQALGQGPQFIFQYYREEENGRGNFPPRFSGLQFPNYSSELNVNALELDDSALYLCASSTPGTNQETQYFGPGTRLLVL.

J is TRBJ1-2 and V is TRBV7-9; a weak D match, TRBD1 (5 bases). The V end was cut by 5 bases, the J end by 3 bases, with 10 bases between. There are 13 residues in the CDR3. The germline gives CDR1 SEHNR, CDR2 FQNEAQ (reference sequence). The CDR3 region has the DNA TGTGCCAGCAGCGTTGGGGGAGACTATGGCTACACCTTC. Translated: CASSVGGDYGYTF.

The rearrangement joins TRBV20-1 to TRBJ2-1; 9 bases map to TRBD1. This CDR3 spans 12 amino acids. Unmatched junction bases numbered 5, after V lost 6 bases and J lost 8 bases. Germline V lookup: CDR1 DFQATT, CDR2 SNEGSKA (reference sequence). The CDR3 nucleotides are TGCAGTGCCCCTACAGGGGGCGATGAGCAGTTCTTC. Its translation: CSAPTGGDEQFF.

The chain recombines TRBV7-9 with TRBJ2-1; 10 bases fit TRBD2. The CDR3 totals 16 residues. Germline V gene lookup returns CDR1 SEHNR and CDR2 FQNEAQ (reference sequence). V shed 6 bases and J 4 bases; nucleotides not matched to a gene: 9. This CDR3 reads CASRGSGGFRYNEQFF. As DNA, the CDR3 is TGTGCCAGCAGAGGTAGCGGGGGGTTTCGATACAATGAGCAGTTCTTC.

This rearrangement joins TRBV9 to TRBJ2-7, with D perhaps TRBD1 or TRBD2 (5 bases each). Trimming took 0 bases from V and 3 from J, leaving 13 bases between them. The CDR3 loop spans 15 amino acids. Looked up from germline, CDR1 is SGDLS and CDR2 is YYNGEE. The CDR3 DNA follows: TGTGCCAGCAGCGTAGCTTTGGGGGTGGGCTACGAGCAGTACTTC. It translates to CASSVALGVGYEQYF.

The genes are TRBV7-9 and TRBJ1-1; D possibly corresponds to TRBD1 (6 bases). V was clipped by 5 bases and J by 7 bases, with 17 bases between them. The CDR3 loop spans 14 amino acids. CDR1 and CDR2 from the germline V gene are SEHNR and FQNEAQ (reference sequence). The CDR3 here is CASSLRGEAGEAFF. Here the CDR3 DNA reads TGTGCCAGCAGCCTAAGGGGGGAGGCCGGTGAAGCTTTCTTT.